This T cell receptor (beta chain) was retrieved from a study of T cell responses to AZD1222 COVID-19 vaccine. The CDR3 contains 15 residues. Clones were sequenced by immunoSEQ multiplex PCR, and TCRdb holds only the in-frame ones, with some missing. The sample carries approximately 150,000 clones, 92% recorded once. This TCR was sampled from an adult who received the AZD1222 COVID-19 vaccine. The V gene is TRBV12-2, the J gene TRBJ2-2. TRBV12-2 is a documented pseudogene. The specimen was peripheral blood, collected 28 days after the second AZD1222 dose. The CDR3 sequence: CASRSVTENTGELFF. The CDR3 coding sequence is TGTGCAAGTCGTTCGGTGACCGAGAACACCGGGGAGCTGTTTTTT.